These 31 T cell receptor beta chains were all obtained from the same sample, sequenced in a study of STAT5B mutations in CD4+ large granular lymphocyte leukemia (dated by TCRdb to the early 2020s). Libraries came from the immunoSEQ multiplex PCR assay. TCRdb's version of the immuneACCESS table is confined to in-frame rearrangements and falls short of the full clone set. An unresolved V gene accounts for under half of the shortfall where checked; the remainder is of unknown origin. The sample records 31,000 or so clones, roughly three quarters of which are singletons. Roughly 2.2% of the sample lies in the top ten. Sequencing was carried out using CD4+ T cells from blood buffy coats. The receptor set was obtained from a human donor in good health.

V gene TRBV9 combines with J gene TRBJ1-6; the match to TRBD1 covers 7 bases. Germline loops: CDR1 SGDLS, CDR2 YYNGEE. Trimming at V came to 7 bases and at J to 9 bases, leaving 10 bases not matched to a gene. The CDR3 extends over 14 amino acids. The CDR3 DNA sequence: TGTGCCAGCGCCCACGGACAGGCCGGTTCACCCCTCCACTTT. It translates to CASAHGQAGSPLHF.

This clone was recorded a few times. The chain recombines TRBV27 with TRBJ1-5; D gene ambiguous. The V gene lost 8 bases and the J gene lost 6 bases, with 11 bases spanning the gap. The CDR3 runs 12 residues. The germline V gene encodes CDR1 MNHEY and CDR2 SMNVEV (reference sequence). CDR3 DNA: TGTGCCAGCGGGCCCCGAGGTCAGCCCCAGCATTTT. This sequence encodes CASGPRGQPQHF.

This sequence joins TRBV9 and TRBJ2-7; 7 bases agree with TRBD2. V shed 0 bases and J 4 bases; nucleotides not matched to a gene: 4. Looked up from germline, CDR1 is SGDLS and CDR2 is YYNGEE. This CDR3 has 14 amino acids. CDR3 protein: CASSVGGGVYEQYF. CDR3 nucleotide sequence: TGTGCCAGCAGCGTAGGGGGGGGAGTTTACGAGCAGTACTTC.

The chain is built from TRBV15 and TRBJ2-7; D is undetermined. Germline assignment: CDR1 LNHNV and CDR2 YYDKDF (reference sequence). This CDR3 is 15 amino acids long. The V and J ends lost 1 base and 0 bases respectively, with 10 bases between them. The CDR3 reads CATSRVLESSYEQYF. CDR3 sequence (DNA): TGTGCCACCAGCAGAGTTTTGGAGAGCTCCTACGAGCAGTACTTC.

The chain couples TRBV5-1 to TRBJ2-5; D call uncertain. There are 15 residues in the CDR3. Germline loops: CDR1 SGHRS, CDR2 YFSETQ. Trimming removed 0 bases at V and 2 bases at J, with 11 bases between. CDR3 loop: CASSLAGSGQETQYF. The DNA of the CDR3 is TGCGCCAGCAGCTTGGCAGGTAGTGGGCAAGAGACCCAGTACTTC.

The rearrangement uses TRBV6-4 and TRBJ2-2, with 7 bases fitting TRBD1. The CDR3 is 14 amino acids. Germline CDR1 and CDR2: MRHNA and SNTAGT. With 5 bases clipped from V and 5 bases from J, the junction kept 5 bases outside the gene matches. CDR3 residues: CASSKLQGTGELFF. CDR3 DNA: TGTGCCAGCAGTAAACTACAGGGGACCGGGGAGCTGTTTTTT.

The chain carries TRBV5-1 and TRBJ2-7, with 8 bases identical to TRBD1. With V trimmed by 8 bases and J by 6 bases, 7 bases remained unmatched. The CDR3 totals 12 residues. Germline CDR1 is SGHRS and CDR2 is YFSETQ. CDR3 region: CASTGGFGEQYF. The CDR3 DNA reads as TGCGCCAGTACAGGGGGATTCGGCGAGCAGTACTTC.

The V gene is TRBV28, the J gene TRBJ2-7; no clear D. Trimming shortened V by 7 bases and J by 0 bases, and 13 bases separated the two germline ends. The CDR3 is 14 residues long. CDR1 and CDR2 (germline): MDHEN, SYDVKM. CDR3 bases: TGTGCCAGCATGCCCGACGTGGGCTCCTACGAGCAGTACTTC. Translating it yields CASMPDVGSYEQYF. Based on the CDR3 plus reference TRBV28 and TRBJ2-7, the full variable domain is DVKVTQSSRYLVKRTGEKVFLECVQDMDHENMFWYRQDPGLGLRLIYFSYDVKMKEKGDIPEGYSVSREKKERFSLILESASTNQTSMYLCASMPDVGSYEQYFGPGTRLTVT.

The chain has TRBV5-1 and TRBJ2-3; 9 bases match TRBD1. CDR1 is SGHRS, CDR2 YFSETQ, per germline. V shed 4 bases, J shed 4 bases, and the junction held 7 bases outside the gene matches. The CDR3 has 15 amino acids. CDR3 residues: CASSTQGAGADTQYF. The DNA of the CDR3 is TGCGCCAGCAGCACACAGGGGGCGGGAGCAGATACGCAGTATTTT.

The J gene is TRBJ1-3, the V gene TRBV5-4, with unresolved D. CDR3 length: 18 residues. Germline V gene data show CDR1 as SGHNT and CDR2 as YYREEE (reference sequence). Trimming pared 7 bases from V and 4 bases from J, leaving 27 bases between. CDR3 protein: CASGRGSPGLLSGNTIYF. CDR3 DNA sequence: TGTGCCAGCGGCAGAGGATCGCCTGGCCTACTTTCGGGAAACACCATATATTTT.

This clone turned up a few times. J is TRBJ2-5 and V is TRBV7-9; D uncertain. The CDR3 has 12 residues. The V gene lost 1 base and the J gene lost 4 bases, with 4 bases spanning the gap. Germline V gives CDR1 SEHNR, CDR2 FQNEAQ (reference sequence). CDR3 sequence: CASSLVIETQYF. The CDR3 region has the DNA TGTGCCAGCAGCTTAGTAATAGAGACCCAGTACTTC.

The V gene is TRBV11-3, the J gene TRBJ1-3, with unresolved D. V was shortened by 0 bases and J by 4 bases, with 10 bases between the two germline ends. This CDR3 is built from 15 residues. Germline values: CDR1 SGHNT, CDR2 YENEEA. The CDR3 bases are TGTGCCAGCAGCTTAGATCAAGGCAGAGGAAACACCATATATTTT. It specifies CASSLDQGRGNTIYF.

V gene TRBV6-5 combines with J gene TRBJ2-3, with D possibly being TRBD1 (5 bases). Germline-derived CDR1 and CDR2 are MNHEY and SVGAGI. V was trimmed by 0 bases and J by 2 bases, leaving 9 bases between them. The CDR3 totals 15 residues. The CDR3 loop is CASSYSRQNTDTQYF. For the CDR3, the DNA is TGTGCCAGCAGTTACTCGAGACAGAACACAGATACGCAGTATTTT.

This clone came up a few times. This rearrangement joins TRBV5-1 to TRBJ1-6; D uncertain. CDR1 and CDR2 (germline): SGHRS, YFSETQ. The ends were cut back, 3 bases at V and 10 bases at J, with 11 bases in the middle. CDR3 length equals 13 residues. DNA of the CDR3: TGCGCCAGCAGCTCCCACGTTGGCTCACCCCTCCACTTT. This translates into CASSSHVGSPLHF.

The V gene is TRBV7-2, the J gene TRBJ2-3, with D possibly TRBD2 on 6 matching bases. V was pared by 4 bases and J by 7 bases, with 15 bases between. CDR1 and CDR2 from the germline V gene are SGHTA and FQGNSA. The CDR3 sequence is 14 residues long. The CDR3 bases are TGTGCCAGCAGCTCAGGAGGGACTTCTAATACGCAGTATTTT. Translating it yields CASSSGGTSNTQYF. Combining the CDR3 with reference TRBV7-2 and TRBJ2-3 gives the whole variable domain GAGVSQSPSNKVTEKGKDVELRCDPISGHTALYWYRQSLGQGLEFLIYFQGNSAPDKSGLPSDRFSAERTGGSVSTLTIQRTQQEDSAVYLCASSSGGTSNTQYFGPGTRLTVL.

Judged by abundance, this clone is medium-sized. The chain carries TRBV7-2 and TRBJ1-2, with D unresolved. The CDR3 length is 13 residues. Germline values: CDR1 SGHTA, CDR2 FQGNSA. V dropped 4 bases and J dropped 2 bases, with 8 bases sitting between them. CDR3 in amino acids: CASSSRENYGYTF. The CDR3 DNA sequence: TGTGCCAGCAGCTCTCGGGAAAACTATGGCTACACCTTC.

The CDR3 coding sequence is TGTGCCAGCAGCCAATGGAGGGCGTGGACTGAAGCTTTCTTT. Residues: CASSQWRAWTEAFF. The chain has TRBV14 and TRBJ1-1; D is unresolved. Germline CDR1 reads SGHDN; CDR2 reads FVKESK. This CDR3 is 14 amino acids long. Deletions cut 2 bases from V and 5 bases from J, with 12 bases between.

This clone was counted a few times. The rearrangement joins TRBV5-4 to TRBJ2-1; D might be TRBD2 (7 bases). Germline values: CDR1 SGHNT, CDR2 YYREEE (reference sequence). The CDR3 is made up of 15 amino acids. The V gene lost 3 bases and the J gene lost 4 bases, with 14 bases spanning the gap. The CDR3 bases are TGTGCCAGCAGCTCAACAGGGAGGGGATACAATGAGCAGTTCTTC. Translation gives CASSSTGRGYNEQFF.

The chain employs TRBV6-1 and TRBJ1-5, with D tentatively TRBD1 (5 bases). The CDR3 is made up of 16 amino acids. Trimming pared 2 bases from V and 1 base from J, leaving 12 bases between. Germline V CDR1 and CDR2: MNHNS, SASEGT. This CDR3 is CASSELGTGSNQPQHF. The CDR3 DNA is TGTGCCAGCAGTGAACTAGGGACTGGGAGCAATCAGCCCCAGCATTTT.

V and J are TRBV5-1 and TRBJ2-1; TRBD2 matches 11 bases. CDR1 and CDR2 from the germline V gene are SGHRS and YFSETQ. With 1 base clipped from V and 3 bases from J, the junction kept 6 bases outside the gene matches. The CDR3 runs 17 residues. The CDR3 sequence: CASSLSVAGGYYNEQFF. The CDR3 coding sequence is TGCGCCAGCAGCTTGTCAGTAGCGGGAGGGTACTACAATGAGCAGTTCTTC.

The rearrangement uses TRBV5-4 and TRBJ2-5, with TRBD2 matching over 9 bases. The germline V gene encodes CDR1 SGHNT and CDR2 YYREEE (reference sequence). The V segment lost 4 bases and the J segment 4 bases; nucleotides outside the gene matches: 11. The CDR3 runs to 16 residues. The CDR3 DNA follows: TGTGCCAGCAGCCCAGGGTCTAGCGGGGCGGGAGAGACCCAGTACTTC. Amino acid sequence: CASSPGSSGAGETQYF.

The chain is built from TRBV5-1 and TRBJ1-4; D is unclear. The CDR3 is made up of 11 amino acids. The V gene's germline CDR1 is SGHRS and CDR2 YFSETQ. V gave up 7 bases and J gave up 10 bases, with 11 bases separating them. In DNA, the CDR3 is TGCGCCAGCCACGACGAGGGAAAACTGTTTTTT. This gives the protein CASHDEGKLFF. Full variable domain (remainder filled in from reference TRBV5-1 and TRBJ1-4): KAGVTQTPRYLIKTRGQQVTLSCSPISGHRSVSWYQQTPGQGLQFLFEYFSETQRNKGNFPGRFSGRQFSNSRSEMNVSTLELGDSALYLCASHDEGKLFFGSGTQLSVL.

This chain uses TRBV10-3 with TRBJ2-5; 11 positions match TRBD1. This CDR3 is 14 amino acids long. Germline trimming cut 4 bases from V and 4 bases from J; bases unmatched to any gene: 2. From germline, CDR1 is ENHRY and CDR2 SYGVKD. The CDR3, as DNA: TGTGCCATCAGTGCAGGACAGGGGGCAGAGACCCAGTACTTC. It codes for CAISAGQGAETQYF.

The genes are TRBV5-1 and TRBJ2-5, with D possibly matching TRBD1 (7 bases). This CDR3 comprises 14 residues. Germline lookup yields CDR1 SGHRS and CDR2 YFSETQ. The V gene lost 0 bases and the J gene lost 6 bases, with 12 bases spanning the gap. The DNA of the CDR3 is TGCGCCAGCAGCTTGGCCAGGGGGGCTCAGACCCAGTACTTC. Residues: CASSLARGAQTQYF.

This chain uses TRBV30 with TRBJ2-1; D gene ambiguous. The CDR3 is 15 residues long. V dropped 2 bases and J dropped 0 bases, with 11 bases sitting between them. From germline, CDR1 is GTSNPN and CDR2 SVGIG (reference sequence). The CDR3 region is CAWSLGRSSYNEQFF. The CDR3 coding sequence is TGTGCCTGGAGTCTAGGCAGAAGCTCCTACAATGAGCAGTTCTTC.

The V gene is TRBV27, the J gene TRBJ1-2, with TRBD1 identical over 8 bases. Germline values: CDR1 MNHEY, CDR2 SMNVEV (reference sequence). The ends lost 4 bases at V and 4 bases at J; junction bases unmatched: 5. There are 14 residues in the CDR3. The CDR3 loop reads CASSSQGAPYGYTF. As DNA, the CDR3 is TGTGCCAGCAGTTCCCAGGGGGCCCCCTATGGCTACACCTTC.

Comment on this clone: This sample includes further DNA sequences coding for the same CDR3. The rearrangement uses TRBV5-4 and TRBJ2-5; D possibly corresponds to TRBD1 (7 bases). The CDR3 contains 15 residues. Deletions cut 2 bases from V and 5 bases from J, with 16 bases between. The germline V gene encodes CDR1 SGHNT and CDR2 YYREEE (reference sequence). The CDR3 here is CASSFRTGGLETQYF. The CDR3 region has the DNA TGTGCCAGCAGCTTCCGGACAGGAGGGTTGGAGACCCAGTACTTC.

The V gene is TRBV5-1, the J gene TRBJ2-1; tentative D call: TRBD2 (5 bases). The CDR3 length is 15 residues. V was shortened by 2 bases and J by 0 bases, with 9 bases between the two germline ends. CDR1 SGHRS and CDR2 YFSETQ come from the germline V gene. The DNA of the CDR3 is TGCGCCAGCAGCTTTGACGGGATCTCCTACAATGAGCAGTTCTTC. Translated: CASSFDGISYNEQFF.

The V and J genes are TRBV7-8 and TRBJ1-5; D not certain. CDR3 size: 14 residues. Germline values: CDR1 SGHVS, CDR2 FQNEAQ. V lost 7 bases to trimming and J lost 0 bases, with 10 bases between them. CDR3 sequence (DNA): TGTGCCAGCACCTCGGGGATTAGCAATCAGCCCCAGCATTTT. Amino acids: CASTSGISNQPQHF.

The rearrangement links TRBV20-1 to TRBJ1-2, with D hard to call. This CDR3 is built from 11 residues. V dropped 3 bases and J dropped 7 bases, with 9 bases sitting between them. The germline CDR1 and CDR2 sequences are DFQATT and SNEGSKA (reference sequence). The CDR3 loop reads CSAREPAGYTF. The CDR3 region has the DNA TGCAGTGCTAGGGAACCGGCTGGCTACACCTTC.

The genes are TRBV10-3 and TRBJ2-5, with D maybe TRBD2 (6 bases). The V and J ends lost 0 bases and 1 base respectively, with 6 bases between them. The CDR3 runs to 14 residues. Per germline, CDR1 ENHRY and CDR2 SYGVKD. The DNA of the CDR3 is TGTGCCATCAGTGAGTCGGGGGGCCAAGAGACCCAGTACTTC. Translated: CAISESGGQETQYF.